The sequence of this T cell receptor (beta chain) was determined in a study of blood T cell repertoires in COVID-19. Study as a whole: Acute and convalescent COVID-19 specimens originated in the United States, Italy and Spain. The cDNA or gDNA used as material had been derived from T cells, B-cell-depleted T cells, or PBMCs.

Study processing details: The assay estimated nucleated cells by amplifying reference gene primers. TCRdb's table, derived via immunoSEQ multiplex PCR, lists solely in-frame clones and lacks some. V, J and clone size derive from that table, while D and trimming were established from the DNA sequence. The sample has just over 60,000 clones, 70% to 85% seen once. From germline, CDR1 is SGHDN and CDR2 FVKESK. The CDR3 runs 14 residues. J was trimmed by 5 bases and V by 2 bases; bases with no gene match: 6. The sample comprised peripheral blood. This receptor was identified in a man aged 55 to 70 with acute or convalescent COVID-19. The chain has TRBV14 and TRBJ2-7; 7 nucleotides align to TRBD2. The CDR3 DNA reads TGTGCCAGCAGCCAACTGCGGGAGATGGACGAGCAGTACTTC. It translates to CASSQLREMDEQYF.